Listed here are 7 T cell receptor beta chains from one sample, sequenced in a study of blood T cell repertoires in COVID-19. Profiling relied on immunoSEQ multiplex PCR, and the TCRdb table lists in-frame clones only, not all of them. This sample has tens of thousands of clones, with roughly 88% found just once. Specimen: peripheral blood. Receptors originate from an elderly woman with acute or convalescent COVID-19.

This clone was found a few times. This chain uses TRBV9 with TRBJ2-2, with D unresolved. The germline V gene encodes CDR1 SGDLS and CDR2 YYNGEE. This CDR3 has 14 amino acids. Trimming removed 4 bases from V and 6 bases from J, with 13 bases in between. CDR3 bases: TGTGCCAGCAGCCCCCCTTTATCGGCCGGGGAGCTGTTTTTT. Encoded protein: CASSPPLSAGELFF.

The chain employs TRBV9 and TRBJ1-6; 7 bases line up with TRBD1. CDR1 and CDR2 from the germline V gene are SGDLS and YYNGEE. J lost 8 bases, V lost 4 bases, and 3 bases had no gene match. The CDR3 covers 13 residues. In DNA, the CDR3 is TGTGCCAGCAGCCGGGACAGTCATTCACCCCTCCACTTT. Translating gives CASSRDSHSPLHF.

The chain employs TRBV7-2 and TRBJ2-3; a possible D gene is TRBD2 (5 bases). The CDR3 totals 14 residues. Trimming removed 6 bases from V and 1 base from J, with 11 bases in between. CDR1 and CDR2 from the germline V gene are SGHTA and FQGNSA. The CDR3 sequence: CASRLEGRTDTQYF. CDR3 bases: TGTGCCAGCAGACTAGAAGGACGCACAGATACGCAGTATTTT. Drawing the rest from reference TRBV7-2 and TRBJ2-3, the complete variable domain is GAGVSQSPSNKVTEKGKDVELRCDPISGHTALYWYRQSLGQGLEFLIYFQGNSAPDKSGLPSDRFSAERTGGSVSTLTIQRTQQEDSAVYLCASRLEGRTDTQYFGPGTRLTVL.

This chain links TRBV9 with TRBJ2-2; tentative D call: TRBD1 (5 bases). The CDR3 totals 15 residues. Trimming left V 0 bases short and J 4 bases short, with 10 bases between. The germline V gene has CDR1 SGDLS and CDR2 YYNGEE. CDR3 protein: CASSVGGSRTGELFF. The CDR3 DNA reads as TGTGCCAGCAGCGTAGGGGGCAGCCGCACCGGGGAGCTGTTTTTT.

For the CDR3, the DNA is TGTGCCAGCAGCCCGACAGGGGGTGCCATCCTCTACGAGCAGTACTTC. It yields the protein CASSPTGGAILYEQYF. The V and J genes are TRBV5-6 and TRBJ2-7, with TRBD1 matching over 9 bases. V was pared by 4 bases and J by 3 bases, with 11 bases of the junction left unmatched. Germline CDR1 SGHDT, CDR2 YYEEEE. The CDR3 has 16 amino acids.

The chain's CDR3 is CASSSHGLIEGEKLFF. CDR3 coding DNA: TGTGCCAGCAGCTCTCACGGGTTGATCGAGGGTGAAAAACTGTTTTTT. V usage is TRBV5-5 and J usage is TRBJ1-4; D call uncertain. CDR3 length: 16 residues. Trimming removed 3 bases from V and 7 bases from J, with 19 bases in between. Germline assignment: CDR1 SGHKS and CDR2 YYEKEE (reference sequence).

This clone was counted only a few times. The J gene is TRBJ2-1, the V gene TRBV27; 10 nucleotides line up with TRBD2. The V segment lost 1 base and the J segment 4 bases; nucleotides outside the gene matches: 13. CDR3 size: 19 residues. Germline CDR1 and CDR2: MNHEY and SMNVEV (reference sequence). This chain's CDR3 is CASSLYGTSVRGVYNEQFF. The CDR3 DNA follows: TGTGCCAGCAGTTTATACGGGACTAGCGTTCGGGGGGTGTACAATGAGCAGTTCTTC.